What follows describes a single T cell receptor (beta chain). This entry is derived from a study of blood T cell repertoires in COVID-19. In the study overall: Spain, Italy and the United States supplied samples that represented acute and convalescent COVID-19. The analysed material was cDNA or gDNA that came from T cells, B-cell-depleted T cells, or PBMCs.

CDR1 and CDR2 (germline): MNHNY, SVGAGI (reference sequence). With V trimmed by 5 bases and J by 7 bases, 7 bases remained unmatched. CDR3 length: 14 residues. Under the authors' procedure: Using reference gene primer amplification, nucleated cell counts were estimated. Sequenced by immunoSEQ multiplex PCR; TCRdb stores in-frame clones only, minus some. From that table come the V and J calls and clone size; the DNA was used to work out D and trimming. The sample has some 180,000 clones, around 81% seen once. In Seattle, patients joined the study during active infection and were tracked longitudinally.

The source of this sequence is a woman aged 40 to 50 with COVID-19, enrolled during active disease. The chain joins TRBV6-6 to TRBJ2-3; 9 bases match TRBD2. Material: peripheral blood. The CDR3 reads CASSKGTSQYTQYF. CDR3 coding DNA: TGTGCCAGCAGTAAGGGGACTAGCCAATATACGCAGTATTTT.